These 31 T cell receptor beta chains came from one sample sequenced in a study of cytomegalovirus exposure and HLA in healthy donors. In the PCR, 60 Vbeta and 13 Jbeta primers were used. This table comes from immunoSEQ multiplex PCR, and its TCRdb copy is limited to in-frame clones, with some not included. This sample contains about 110,000 clones. The sample consisted of PBMCs. These TCRs come from a man aged 45-65 years in good health and CMV-seronegative.

Regarding this clone: One end of the junction is discordant with germline, which a read error may explain. The chain uses TRBV6-1 and TRBJ2-7; D is tentatively TRBD1 or TRBD2 (6 bases each). The CDR3 runs to 14 residues. Germline V gene lookup returns CDR1 MNHNS and CDR2 SASEGT. The CDR3 bases are TGTGCCAGCAGGGAAGGGGGACTCTCCTACGAGCAGTACTTC. Encoded protein: CASREGGLSYEQYF.

This chain uses TRBV2 with TRBJ2-3; 11 bases are a match to TRBD1. Germline assignment: CDR1 SNHLY and CDR2 FYNNEI. V lost 7 bases, J lost 4 bases, and 7 bases stayed unmatched. This CDR3 region has 15 residues. The DNA of the CDR3 is TGTGCCAGCAAGGGACAGGGGGAAGGGGCAGATACGCAGTATTTT. Its translation is CASKGQGEGADTQYF.

The gene calls are TRBV29-1 and TRBJ1-1, with TRBD1 matching over 7 bases. V dropped 6 bases and J dropped 5; count of bases not matched to a gene: 6. Germline-derived CDR1 and CDR2 are SQVTM and ANQGSEA. This CDR3 comprises 12 residues. The CDR3 DNA is TGCAGCGTAACGACAGGGACGACTGAAGCTTTCTTT. Amino acids: CSVTTGTTEAFF.

The chain joins TRBV6-5 to TRBJ1-4; weak D call: TRBD1 (5 bases). The V end was cut by 6 bases, the J end by 4 bases, with 12 bases between. The CDR3 is 14 amino acids. Germline CDR1 reads MNHEY; CDR2 reads SVGAGI. CDR3 in amino acids: CASRPGGFNEKLFF. In DNA, the CDR3 is TGTGCCAGCAGGCCGGGGGGGTTTAATGAAAAACTGTTTTTT.

The rearrangement joins TRBV7-9 to TRBJ2-2; tentatively, D is TRBD2 (5 bases). Germline V gives CDR1 SEHNR, CDR2 FQNEAQ (reference sequence). V gave up 3 bases and J gave up 5 bases, with 13 bases separating them. This CDR3 has 15 amino acids. DNA of the CDR3: TGTGCCAGCAGCTTTTTCGGCAGGAGGACCGGGGAGCTGTTTTTT. Translating it yields CASSFFGRRTGELFF.

The chain has TRBV7-9 and TRBJ2-7; TRBD1 agrees at 11 bases. CDR1 SEHNR and CDR2 FQNEAQ come from the germline V gene (reference sequence). The CDR3 spans 14 residues. V shed 3 bases and J 5 bases; nucleotides not matched to a gene: 3. The CDR3 DNA reads TGTGCCAGCAGCTTGGGACAGGGGGACCACGAGCAGTACTTC. Protein sequence: CASSLGQGDHEQYF. Filled out from reference TRBV7-9 and TRBJ2-7, the complete variable domain reads DTGVSQNPRHKITKRGQNVTFRCDPISEHNRLYWYRQTLGQGPEFLTYFQNEAQLEKSRLLSDRFSAERPKGSFSTLEIQRTEQGDSAMYLCASSLGQGDHEQYFGPGTRLTVT.

The chain joins TRBV27 to TRBJ2-1; D not certain. Trimming removed 0 bases from V and 7 bases from J, with 19 bases in between. Germline-derived CDR1 and CDR2 are MNHEY and SMNVEV (reference sequence). CDR3 length: 17 amino acids. The CDR3 DNA follows: TGTGCCAGCAGTTTATCCCCCCTAGAACTTACGTTGAATGAGCAGTTCTTC. This encodes CASSLSPLELTLNEQFF.

V usage is TRBV7-8 and J usage is TRBJ1-2; a possible D gene is TRBD1 (6 bases). V was cut by 0 bases and J by 4 bases, with 18 bases left in between. The CDR3 runs to 17 residues. CDR1 SGHVS and CDR2 FQNEAQ come from the germline V gene. As DNA, the CDR3 is TGTGCCAGCAGCTTAGCGGCTGTTGGGGGCGCGGGCTATGGCTACACCTTC. Translation: CASSLAAVGGAGYGYTF.

The V and J genes are TRBV6-6 and TRBJ2-5; 7 bases are shared with TRBD1. Germline CDR1 and CDR2: MNHNY and SVGAGI (reference sequence). CDR3 length equals 15 residues. With V trimmed by 2 bases and J by 5 bases, 8 bases remained unmatched. CDR3 nucleotide sequence: TGTGCCAGCAGTTACACGAGGGGGCATCGGGAGACCCAGTACTTC. Its protein is CASSYTRGHRETQYF.

V and J are TRBV7-2 and TRBJ1-1; TRBD1 is a possible D gene (6 bases). The CDR3 totals 18 residues. Germline-derived CDR1 and CDR2 are SGHTA and FQGNSA. Deletions cut 6 bases from V and 0 bases from J, with 23 bases between. The CDR3, as DNA: TGTGCCAGCAGTCGGCAGGGGCGATGGGCTATGATGAACACTGAAGCTTTCTTT. It codes for CASSRQGRWAMMNTEAFF.

The chain combines TRBV29-1 with TRBJ2-5; 10 nucleotides agree with TRBD1. J gave up 5 bases and V 5 bases, and 8 bases lay outside the gene matches. Germline-derived CDR1 and CDR2 are SQVTM and ANQGSEA. The CDR3 is made up of 14 amino acids. CDR3 bases: TGCAGCGTTAGGATACGACAGGGGGCTGAGACCCAGTACTTC. Translation gives CSVRIRQGAETQYF.

The chain recombines TRBV7-9 with TRBJ2-3; 8 positions match TRBD2. The length of the CDR3 is 18 residues. V was pared by 1 base and J by 0 bases, with 9 bases of the junction left unmatched. Germline loops: CDR1 SEHNR, CDR2 FQNEAQ (reference sequence). This CDR3 reads CASSLGGRAGDSTDTQYF. CDR3 in DNA: TGTGCCAGCAGCTTAGGGGGACGAGCGGGGGACAGCACAGATACGCAGTATTTT.

The V and J genes are TRBV29-1 and TRBJ2-4; 9 nucleotides match TRBD1. V lost 1 base, J lost 7 bases, and 11 bases stayed unmatched. The V gene's germline CDR1 is SQVTM and CDR2 ANQGSEA. The CDR3 spans 16 residues. CDR3 bases: TGCAGCGTTGAAGTTGGACAGGGGCTGGGGATTAACATTCAGTACTTC. Amino acids: CSVEVGQGLGINIQYF.

The chain employs TRBV19 and TRBJ1-6, with 8 bases that match TRBD1. Germline V lookup: CDR1 LNHDA, CDR2 SQIVND (reference sequence). The junction had 15 bases not matched to a gene; V was cut back by 8 bases and J by 9 bases. This CDR3 has 16 residues. The CDR3 loop is CASGDRGNWGSSPLHF. For the CDR3, the DNA is TGTGCCAGTGGAGACAGGGGCAACTGGGGTAGTTCACCCCTCCACTTT.

The chain combines TRBV5-1 with TRBJ1-2, with D maybe TRBD1 (5 bases). This CDR3 has 13 amino acids. The germline V and J ends were trimmed by 1 base and 8 bases, with 12 bases remaining between them. CDR1 is SGHRS and CDR2 is YFSETQ in the germline V gene. CDR3 amino acids: CASSLIGGAGYTF. CDR3 nucleotides: TGCGCCAGCAGCTTGATCGGGGGAGCCGGCTACACCTTC. The full variable domain, in which reference TRBV5-1 and TRBJ1-2 provide the parts outside the CDR3, is KAGVTQTPRYLIKTRGQQVTLSCSPISGHRSVSWYQQTPGQGLQFLFEYFSETQRNKGNFPGRFSGRQFSNSRSEMNVSTLELGDSALYLCASSLIGGAGYTFGSGTRLTVV.

The chain has TRBV5-1 and TRBJ1-1, with D uncertain. Trimming took 0 bases from V and 1 from J, leaving 7 bases between them. The CDR3 has 14 amino acids. The germline gives CDR1 SGHRS, CDR2 YFSETQ. The CDR3 spells CASSLGQKNTEAFF. CDR3 bases: TGCGCCAGCAGCTTGGGACAAAAGAACACTGAAGCTTTCTTT.

The rearrangement links TRBV4-3 to TRBJ2-1; TRBD2 aligns across 14 bases. CDR1 and CDR2 from the germline V gene are LGHNA and YSLEER. The ends lost 4 bases at V and 7 bases at J; junction bases unmatched: 3. The CDR3 is 15 residues long. This CDR3 reads CASSRTSGRRNEQFF. For the CDR3, the DNA is TGCGCCAGCAGCCGGACTAGCGGGAGGAGGAATGAGCAGTTCTTC.

The chain links TRBV7-2 to TRBJ2-7; D not certain. CDR1 and CDR2 from the germline V gene are SGHTA and FQGNSA. CDR3 length equals 15 residues. V shed 0 bases and J shed 3 bases, with 12 bases lying between them. DNA of the CDR3: TGTGCCAGCAGCTTAGCGCGGATAGAAGGCTACGAGCAGTACTTC. Translating it yields CASSLARIEGYEQYF.

The chain joins TRBV18 to TRBJ1-2; D gene unclear. The CDR3 is made up of 13 amino acids. Germline loops: CDR1 KGHSH, CDR2 LQKENI. Trimming stripped 3 bases from V and 4 bases from J, with 9 bases between. The DNA for the CDR3 is TGTGCCAGCTCACCGGCCGACTCCTATGGCTACACCTTC. Its translation: CASSPADSYGYTF.

The gene calls are TRBV7-9 and TRBJ1-6; 7 bases agree with TRBD1. Trimming cost V 7 bases and J 6 bases; bases outside gene matches: 9. This CDR3 is built from 15 residues. Germline values: CDR1 SEHNR, CDR2 FQNEAQ (reference sequence). The CDR3 protein is CASTAGGTPNSPLHF. CDR3 in DNA: TGTGCCAGCACCGCAGGGGGGACACCTAATTCACCCCTCCACTTT.

V gene TRBV6-5 combines with J gene TRBJ1-4; TRBD1 is a possible D gene (6 bases). Per germline, CDR1 MNHEY and CDR2 SVGAGI. V was shortened by 4 bases and J by 8 bases, with 14 bases between the two germline ends. The CDR3 covers 14 residues. This CDR3 reads CASSSGRGGEKLFF. For the CDR3, the DNA is TGTGCCAGCAGTTCCGGGAGGGGGGGGGAAAAACTGTTTTTT.

Regarding this clone: The same CDR3 is also encoded by other DNA sequences in this sample. The rearrangement links TRBV7-6 to TRBJ1-1; D gene unclear. Trimming took 2 bases from V and 6 from J, leaving 10 bases between them. Per germline, CDR1 SGHVS and CDR2 FNYEAQ. The CDR3 is made up of 13 amino acids. The CDR3 loop reads CASSLFPGAEAFF. In DNA, the CDR3 is TGTGCCAGCAGCTTATTTCCGGGTGCTGAAGCTTTCTTT.

V and J are TRBV9 and TRBJ1-1, with D uncertain. The CDR3 has 14 amino acids. V dropped 0 bases and J dropped 1 base, with 7 bases sitting between them. Germline values: CDR1 SGDLS, CDR2 YYNGEE. In DNA, the CDR3 is TGTGCCAGCAGCGTAGCTACGGGGAACACTGAAGCTTTCTTT. It yields the protein CASSVATGNTEAFF.

The chain has TRBV18 and TRBJ2-5, with D unresolved. Per the germline V gene, CDR1 is KGHSH and CDR2 is LQKENI. The CDR3 is made up of 12 amino acids. V was cut by 7 bases and J by 4 bases, with 10 bases left in between. CDR3 DNA sequence: TGTGCCAGCTTGGTATCGGGAGAGACCCAGTACTTC. As protein: CASLVSGETQYF. The variable domain in full, with the rest retrieved from reference TRBV18 and TRBJ2-5, is NAGVMQNPRHLVRRRGQEARLRCSPMKGHSHVYWYRQLPEEGLKFMVYLQKENIIDESGMPKERFSAEFPKEGPSILRIQQVVRGDSAAYFCASLVSGETQYFGPGTRLLVL.

This chain connects TRBV7-2 to TRBJ1-1; D remains ambiguous. Between the trimmed V and J ends, which lost 1 base and 3 bases, there was a span of 12 bases. This CDR3 spans 15 amino acids. Looked up from germline, CDR1 is SGHTA and CDR2 is FQGNSA. CDR3 loop: CASSLGRRRDTEAFF. For the CDR3, the DNA is TGTGCCAGCAGCTTAGGGAGAAGGAGGGACACTGAAGCTTTCTTT.

The V and J genes are TRBV9 and TRBJ2-5, with D possibly being TRBD1 (5 bases). Germline V gene sequence: CDR1 SGDLS, CDR2 YYNGEE. The V end was cut by 0 bases, the J end by 5 bases, with 11 bases between. The CDR3 sequence is 14 residues long. CDR3 sequence: CASSVGPRGETQYF. For the CDR3, the DNA is TGTGCCAGCAGCGTAGGCCCAAGGGGTGAGACCCAGTACTTC.

This sequence joins TRBV6-1 and TRBJ1-6, with TRBD1 matching over 9 bases. Germline assignment: CDR1 MNHNS and CDR2 SASEGT. V dropped 5 bases and J dropped 9; count of bases not matched to a gene: 5. The CDR3 has 14 residues. DNA for the CDR3: TGTGCCAGCAGTCCCGGACAGGGGCTTTCACCCCTCCACTTT. Translating gives CASSPGQGLSPLHF.

This chain links TRBV7-9 with TRBJ1-2, with 11 positions matching TRBD1. The germline CDR1 and CDR2 sequences are SEHNR and FQNEAQ (reference sequence). Unmatched junction bases numbered 10, after V lost 5 bases and J lost 5 bases. The length of the CDR3 is 16 residues. The CDR3 region is CASSHRTGGEKYGYTF. Written as DNA, the CDR3 is TGTGCCAGCAGCCATAGGACAGGGGGCGAAAAGTATGGCTACACCTTC.

The rearrangement links TRBV6-5 to TRBJ1-1; 7 bases fit TRBD1. The CDR3 covers 15 residues. Germline lookup yields CDR1 MNHEY and CDR2 SVGAGI. The V and J ends lost 6 bases and 1 base, in that order; junction bases with no gene match: 8. CDR3 in amino acids: CASRTLTGSNTEAFF. As DNA, the CDR3 is TGTGCCAGCAGGACCCTGACAGGGTCGAACACTGAAGCTTTCTTT.

The chain is built from TRBV7-2 and TRBJ2-5; D perhaps matches TRBD1 (5 bases). Germline loops: CDR1 SGHTA, CDR2 FQGNSA. This CDR3 has 12 residues. The V gene lost 4 bases and the J gene lost 12 bases, with 15 bases spanning the gap. The CDR3 nucleotides read TGTGCCAGCAGCTCGTACCAGGGTCTGAAGTACTTC. The encoded protein is CASSSYQGLKYF.

The chain recombines TRBV6-6 with TRBJ1-1; TRBD1 might be the D (6 bases). Trimming stripped 11 bases from V and 1 base from J, with 17 bases between. The CDR3 sequence is 14 residues long. CDR1 and CDR2 (germline): MNHNY, SVGAGI (reference sequence). CDR3 protein: CASLRGSRNTEAFF. The CDR3 DNA sequence: TGTGCCTCCCTCAGGGGCAGTCGGAACACTGAAGCTTTCTTT.